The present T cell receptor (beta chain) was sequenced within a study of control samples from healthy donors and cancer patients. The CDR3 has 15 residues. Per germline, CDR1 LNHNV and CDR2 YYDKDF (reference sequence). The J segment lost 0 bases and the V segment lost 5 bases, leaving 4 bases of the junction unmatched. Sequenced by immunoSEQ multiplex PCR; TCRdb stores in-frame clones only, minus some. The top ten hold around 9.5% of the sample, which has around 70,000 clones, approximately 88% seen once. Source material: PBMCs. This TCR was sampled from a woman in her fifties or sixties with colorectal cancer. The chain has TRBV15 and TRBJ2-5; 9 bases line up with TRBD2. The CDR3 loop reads CATSVRLADQETQYF. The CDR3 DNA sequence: TGTGCCACCAGCGTAAGACTAGCGGACCAAGAGACCCAGTACTTC.